The 23 T cell receptor beta chains presented below share a single source sample, sequenced in a study of beta chain features in type 1 diabetes. Reverse transcription of all isolated RNA meant that expressed TCRB transcripts were sequenced. Sequencing used immunoSEQ multiplex PCR; TCRdb keeps in-frame clones, though not all of them. The repertoire holds around 280,000 clones, with roughly 8% as singletons. The material sequenced was central memory CD4+ T cells from blood. Source of these receptors: a woman aged 18 to 35 in good health.

Turning to this clone: An end of the junction does not agree with germline; a read error may underlie this. The CDR3 DNA is TGTGCCAGTAGTGTAGACAGGGCGGATGGCTACACCTTC. It specifies CASSVDRADGYTF. The chain has TRBV19 and TRBJ1-2, with 7 bases matching TRBD1. The CDR3 is made up of 13 amino acids. Germline V gene data show CDR1 as LNHDA and CDR2 as SQIVND (reference sequence). The full variable domain, completed using reference TRBV19 and TRBJ1-2, is DGGITQSPKYLFRKEGQNVTLSCEQNLNHDAMYWYRQDPGQGLRLIYYSQIVNDFQKGDIAEGYSVSREKKESFPLTVTSAQKNPTAFYLCASSVDRADGYTFGSGTRLTVV.

Comments on this clone: A much larger clonotype is one base distant, so this may be a read error. This chain joins TRBV5-4 and TRBJ2-5; D remains unclear. Trimming removed 2 bases at V and 5 bases at J, with 7 bases between. CDR3 length equals 12 residues. CDR1 and CDR2 (germline): SGHNT, YYREEE (reference sequence). As DNA, the CDR3 is TGTGCCAGCAGCTTTCCTGGGGAGACCCAGTACTTC. Translation: CASSFPGETQYF.

The gene calls are TRBV6-6 and TRBJ2-7, with 9 bases aligning to TRBD1. Germline V gene sequence: CDR1 MNHNY, CDR2 SVGAGI (reference sequence). The CDR3 totals 15 residues. Trimming removed 8 bases from V and 3 bases from J; junction bases left unmatched: 11. DNA of the CDR3: TGTGCCAGCCGGGCCGGACAGGGGCGGAACTACGAGCAGTACTTC. This gives the protein CASRAGQGRNYEQYF.

This clone was seen a few times. The chain links TRBV7-3 to TRBJ2-1; the D is unclear. This CDR3 comprises 15 residues. The V gene lost 2 bases and the J gene lost 7 bases, with 15 bases spanning the gap. Germline CDR1 reads SGHTA; CDR2 reads FQGTGA. The CDR3 DNA reads TGTGCCAGCAGCTTATCCGGTCTTCAAGGTAATGAGCAGTTCTTC. This gives the protein CASSLSGLQGNEQFF.

The table lists this clone with a few counts. J is TRBJ2-1 and V is TRBV18; TRBD2 matches 8 bases. CDR3 length: 13 residues. J gave up 8 bases and V 9 bases, and 9 bases lay outside the gene matches. The germline V gene encodes CDR1 KGHSH and CDR2 LQKENI. The CDR3 is CASQDTSGYEQFF. Here the CDR3 DNA reads TGTGCCAGTCAGGATACTAGCGGATATGAGCAGTTCTTC.

This clone was detected only a few times. The CDR3 DNA follows: TGTGCCAGCAGCGAACTTGGCGGGGAGCAGCACTACGAGCAGTACTTC. It is translated as CASSELGGEQHYEQYF. The chain carries TRBV5-6 and TRBJ2-7, with D maybe TRBD2 (6 bases). The CDR3 has 16 residues. The germline V and J ends were trimmed by 4 bases and 3 bases, with 20 bases remaining between them. Looked up from germline, CDR1 is SGHDT and CDR2 is YYEEEE.

This chain connects TRBV11-2 to TRBJ2-2; D not resolved. The V end lost 5 bases, the J end lost 4 bases, and 11 bases lay between the germline ends. CDR1 SGHAT and CDR2 FQNNGV come from the germline V gene. The CDR3 consists of 14 residues. CDR3 sequence: CASSLIWGTGELFF. CDR3 DNA sequence: TGTGCCAGCAGCCTAATTTGGGGCACCGGGGAGCTGTTTTTT.

This clone occurred a few times. This sequence joins TRBV7-9 and TRBJ2-1, with D hard to call. The CDR3 is 10 residues long. The germline gives CDR1 SEHNR, CDR2 FQNEAQ (reference sequence). The ends were cut back, 4 bases at V and 12 bases at J, with 7 bases in the middle. The CDR3 DNA follows: TGTGCCAGCAGCTCCAACAGGCAGTTCTTC. It codes for CASSSNRQFF.

Many counts were recorded for this clone. The chain recombines TRBV14 with TRBJ1-4; unclear D gene. V was pared by 1 base and J by 14 bases, with 11 bases between. This CDR3 has 12 amino acids. Germline V gene lookup returns CDR1 SGHDN and CDR2 FVKESK. CDR3 residues: CASSQVGAALFF. In DNA, the CDR3 is TGTGCCAGCAGCCAAGTCGGCGCAGCCCTGTTTTTT.

Many counts were recorded for this clone. The CDR3 here is CASSQASGTSHGDTQYF. DNA of the CDR3: TGCGCCAGCAGCCAAGCGAGCGGGACCTCCCACGGGGATACGCAGTATTTT. V is TRBV4-3 and J is TRBJ2-3; 7 bases are shared with TRBD2. The V segment lost 1 base and the J segment 6 bases; nucleotides outside the gene matches: 13. This CDR3 region has 17 residues. CDR1 and CDR2 (germline): LGHNA, YSLEER.

V usage is TRBV11-3 and J usage is TRBJ2-2; the match to TRBD1 covers 9 bases. The CDR3 spans 15 residues. The germline V gene has CDR1 SGHNT and CDR2 YENEEA. V lost 4 bases and J lost 7; bases outside the gene matches: 7. The CDR3 bases are TGTGCCAGCAGCTCTCACAGGGGGCAAAGCGGGGAGCTGTTTTTT. Its protein is CASSSHRGQSGELFF.

Ten or more counts support this clone. The rearrangement uses TRBV6-5 and TRBJ2-2; tentatively, D is TRBD1 (6 bases). With 5 bases removed from V and 10 bases from J, the gap between germline ends came to 14 bases. Germline V gene lookup returns CDR1 MNHEY and CDR2 SVGAGI. The CDR3 length is 13 residues. In DNA, the CDR3 is TGTGCCAGCAGTATACCAGGGGTCGAGGAGCTGTTTTTT. This sequence encodes CASSIPGVEELFF.

The chain has TRBV5-4 and TRBJ2-5; TRBD2 matches 13 bases. CDR1 is SGHNT, CDR2 YYREEE, per germline (reference sequence). J gave up 4 bases and V 3 bases, and 3 bases lay outside the gene matches. The CDR3 loop spans 15 amino acids. The chain's CDR3 is CASSSGLAGIETQYF. CDR3 in DNA: TGTGCCAGCAGCTCGGGACTAGCGGGAATAGAGACCCAGTACTTC.

This clone was found a few times. The chain joins TRBV7-2 to TRBJ2-5; weak D call: TRBD1 (7 bases). Trimming took 3 bases from V and 5 from J, leaving 10 bases between them. The V gene's germline CDR1 is SGHTA and CDR2 FQGNSA. The CDR3 has 13 residues. CDR3 residues: CASSFAGGETQYF. CDR3 coding DNA: TGTGCCAGCAGCTTTGCAGGGGGGGAGACCCAGTACTTC.

The J gene is TRBJ2-7, the V gene TRBV5-6; D uncertain. Looked up from germline, CDR1 is SGHDT and CDR2 is YYEEEE. The V end was cut by 6 bases, the J end by 0 bases, with 13 bases between. The CDR3 is 14 amino acids. CDR3 DNA: TGTGCCAGCACCCAGAGTCACTTCTCCTACGAGCAGTACGTC. This sequence encodes CASTQSHFSYEQYV.

In this sample, this clone turned up a few times. This chain links TRBV30 with TRBJ2-5; TRBD2 might be the D (5 bases). This CDR3 spans 13 amino acids. Per germline, CDR1 GTSNPN and CDR2 SVGIG (reference sequence). Trimming took 0 bases from V and 6 from J, leaving 11 bases between them. CDR3 sequence: CAWSVGGSKTQYF. The CDR3 DNA sequence: TGTGCCTGGAGTGTAGGAGGCTCGAAGACCCAGTACTTC.

This clone was found a few times. The chain joins TRBV5-1 to TRBJ1-4; possibly TRBD1 for D (6 bases). Trimming took off 2 bases at V and 0 bases at J, with 17 bases between the two ends. The CDR3 is made up of 18 amino acids. Germline V gene sequence: CDR1 SGHRS, CDR2 YFSETQ. CDR3 region: CASSFRGASSATNEKLFF. CDR3 DNA: TGCGCCAGCAGCTTCCGGGGGGCGAGTTCGGCAACTAATGAAAAACTGTTTTTT.

The chain has TRBV18 and TRBJ1-5; a possible D gene is TRBD1 (6 bases). The CDR3 contains 15 residues. Germline CDR1 reads KGHSH; CDR2 reads LQKENI. V was clipped by 6 bases and J by 0 bases, with 12 bases between them. The CDR3 region has the DNA TGTGCCAGCTCGCGGACAGCTAGTAGCAATCAGCCCCAGCATTTT. Its protein product is CASSRTASSNQPQHF.

This clone was observed a few times. This specimen includes other DNA sequences encoding the same CDR3. The rearrangement uses TRBV18 and TRBJ2-2, with D hard to call. The germline V gene encodes CDR1 KGHSH and CDR2 LQKENI. The CDR3 covers 13 residues. V was cut by 2 bases and J by 2 bases, with 3 bases left in between. DNA for the CDR3: TGTGCCAGCTCACCAGCTAACACCGGGGAGCTGTTTTTT. Protein product: CASSPANTGELFF.

This clone was observed at least ten times. This chain links TRBV21-1 with TRBJ1-1; TRBD1 is the table's D call, not checked against the DNA. TRBV21-1 has pseudogene status. The CDR3 extends over 15 amino acids. The CDR3 sequence is CASSKEGQENTEAFF. The CDR3 DNA reads as TGTGCCAGCAGCAAAGAAGGTCAGGAGAACACTGAAGCTTTCTTT.

The chain carries TRBV7-3 and TRBJ2-7; D is perhaps TRBD1 or TRBD2 (5 bases each). Trimming shortened V by 4 bases and J by 0 bases, and 13 bases separated the two germline ends. Germline CDR1 is SGHTA and CDR2 is FQGTGA. This CDR3 contains 15 residues. The CDR3 coding sequence is TGTGCCAGCAGCTGGGACGCCGAAAGCTCCTACGAGCAGTACTTC. It yields the protein CASSWDAESSYEQYF.

The rearrangement joins TRBV7-2 to TRBJ1-5, with D maybe TRBD1 (5 bases). V lost 5 bases and J 6 bases, leaving 8 bases between the germline ends. Germline V gene lookup returns CDR1 SGHTA and CDR2 FQGNSA. This CDR3 has 12 residues. Written as DNA, the CDR3 is TGTGCCAGCAGCATTCAGGGTCAGCCCCAGCATTTT. This codes for CASSIQGQPQHF.

The CDR3 loop reads CAAQTTNEKLFF. The CDR3 DNA reads TGTGCCGCCCAGACAACTAATGAAAAACTGTTTTTT. The chain carries TRBV28 and TRBJ1-4; D gene unclear. The CDR3 spans 12 residues. V was pared by 11 bases and J by 0 bases, with 7 bases between. Germline assignment: CDR1 MDHEN and CDR2 SYDVKM.